A single sample gave rise to the 16 T cell receptor beta chains below, sequenced in a study of T cells in Graves' hyperthyroidism and ophthalmopathy. The TCR beta CDR3 regions underwent amplification using RNA transcripts as the source. Primed by the HTBI set, a first-round RT-PCR was run on the TCR CDR3. MiXCR, run by TCRdb on the multiplex PCR reads, gives a single entry per CDR3 protein. This sample carries roughly 300,000 distinct CDR3 sequences, roughly 13% of them seen once, and the ten largest clones take approximately 23%. The sequencing sample was made of blood. These receptors were collected from a woman in her 30s with Graves' hyperthyroidism.

The sample holds many counts of this clonotype. This chain's CDR3 is CASSFFLASGRVMADTQYF. CDR3 nucleotides: TGTGCCAGCAGTTTTTTTCTGGCTAGCGGGAGGGTTATGGCCGATACGCAGTATTTT. This chain uses TRBV28 with TRBJ2-3; 12 nucleotides agree with TRBD2. In germline, CDR1 is MDHEN, CDR2 SYDVKM. The CDR3 extends over 19 amino acids. V was pared by 3 bases and J by 6 bases, with 16 bases of the junction left unmatched.

The V gene is TRBV6-1, the J gene TRBJ2-5, with a possible D match to TRBD2 (5 bases). The CDR3 covers 18 residues. V dropped 5 bases and J dropped 3 bases, with 25 bases sitting between them. Germline lookup yields CDR1 MNHNS and CDR2 SASEGT. CDR3 in DNA: TGTGCCAGCAGTTCACTCCAGACTACTAAGAAGCTAAAAGAGACCCAGTACTTC. Its protein product is CASSSLQTTKKLKETQYF.

The sample holds many counts of this clonotype. The chain has TRBV6-1 and TRBJ2-1, with a tentative D call TRBD2 (7 bases). The CDR3 contains 15 residues. Trimming pared 7 bases from V and 10 bases from J, leaving 23 bases between. The V gene's germline CDR1 is MNHNS and CDR2 SASEGT. The CDR3 DNA reads TGTGCCAGCATAAAGGAGGGGGGGCCCAAGGGGGAGCAGTTCTTC. This gives the protein CASIKEGGPKGEQFF.

This clonotype occurred many times. The V and J genes are TRBV30 and TRBJ2-5; TRBD1 matches at 9 bases. The CDR3 consists of 15 residues. Germline V lookup: CDR1 GTSNPN, CDR2 SVGIG (reference sequence). Unmatched junction bases numbered 7, after V lost 0 bases and J lost 5 bases. The CDR3 protein is CAWSVGQGTIETQYF. The CDR3, as DNA: TGTGCCTGGAGTGTAGGACAGGGGACCATCGAGACCCAGTACTTC.

The chain couples TRBV6-1 to TRBJ2-2, with no clear D. The CDR3 extends over 14 amino acids. Germline V gene lookup returns CDR1 MNHNS and CDR2 SASEGT. The germline V and J ends were trimmed by 7 bases and 0 bases, with 9 bases remaining between them. The CDR3 DNA sequence: TGTGCCAGCACGCAGTCACCGAACACCGGGGAGCTGTTTTTT. This translates into CASTQSPNTGELFF.

This chain uses TRBV3-1 with TRBJ1-6; D gene uncertain. V gave up 0 bases and J gave up 10 bases, with 10 bases separating them. The CDR3 runs to 14 residues. Germline loops: CDR1 LGHDT, CDR2 YNNKEL (reference sequence). In DNA form, the CDR3 reads TGTGCCAGCAGCCAAGATTTCGGGAAATCACCCCTCCACTTT. It encodes CASSQDFGKSPLHF. The full variable domain, with the rest looked up from reference TRBV3-1 and TRBJ1-6, is DTAVSQTPKYLVTQMGNDKSIKCEQNLGHDTMYWYKQDSKKFLKIMFSYNNKELIINETVPNRFSPKSPDKAHLNLHINSLELGDSAVYFCASSQDFGKSPLHFGNGTRLTVT.

The sample holds a few counts of this clonotype. The chain employs TRBV6-5 and TRBJ1-4; D remains unclear. Germline values: CDR1 MNHEY, CDR2 SVGAGI. The CDR3 sequence is 16 residues long. Trimming took 3 bases from V and 0 from J, leaving 11 bases between them. This CDR3 reads CASSYTGGATNEKLFF. The CDR3 coding sequence is TGTGCCAGCAGTTATACGGGAGGAGCAACTAATGAAAAACTGTTTTTT.

The chain combines TRBV5-5 with TRBJ2-1; a possible D gene is TRBD1 (6 bases). Deletions cut 0 bases from V and 13 bases from J, with 11 bases between. The germline V gene has CDR1 SGHKS and CDR2 YYEKEE (reference sequence). This CDR3 has 12 residues. The CDR3 spells CASSLEGRGQFF. CDR3 nucleotide sequence: TGTGCCAGCAGCTTGGAAGGCAGGGGCCAGTTCTTC.

In regard to this clonotype: A clone one base away is much larger, so this may be a read error. This chain uses TRBV20-1 with TRBJ1-4; D gene ambiguous. CDR1 DFQATT and CDR2 SNEGSKA come from the germline V gene (reference sequence). The ends were cut back, 6 bases at V and 7 bases at J, with 18 bases in the middle. The CDR3 extends over 14 amino acids. The CDR3 coding sequence is TGCAGTGCCGCGTTCGGGAAAGGCAGTGAAAAACTGTTTTTT. It specifies CSAAFGKGSEKLFF.

This clonotype was observed many times. The V gene is TRBV20-1, the J gene TRBJ2-7, with TRBD1 matching over 11 bases. The trim removed 3 bases at V and 4 bases at J, leaving 5 bases unmatched. The CDR3 has 14 residues. Germline CDR1 and CDR2: DFQATT and SNEGSKA (reference sequence). This chain's CDR3 is CSAREGQGGYEQYF. In DNA form, the CDR3 reads TGCAGTGCTAGGGAGGGACAGGGGGGTTACGAGCAGTACTTC.

There are many counts of this clonotype. The chain has TRBV28 and TRBJ1-5, with D uncertain. The CDR3 covers 15 residues. V was cut by 7 bases and J by 3 bases, with 16 bases left in between. CDR1 and CDR2 from the germline V gene are MDHEN and SYDVKM. The CDR3 DNA reads as TGTGCCAGCACCCAAAGTGGGAGGTCCAATCAGCCCCAGCATTTT. Translated, it gives CASTQSGRSNQPQHF.

This clonotype was picked up a small number of times. The chain combines TRBV18 with TRBJ2-7, with 8 bases lining up with TRBD1. The CDR3 is 14 amino acids. Trimming removed 6 bases from V and 3 bases from J; junction bases left unmatched: 7. Germline V gene lookup returns CDR1 KGHSH and CDR2 LQKENI. The CDR3 DNA sequence: TGTGCCAGCTCGATGACAGGGGCCAACTACGAGCAGTACTTC. Amino acid sequence: CASSMTGANYEQYF.

This clonotype was counted a few times. This chain connects TRBV5-1 to TRBJ2-1, with 7 nucleotides matching TRBD2. J was trimmed by 6 bases and V by 3 bases; bases with no gene match: 3. Germline V gene sequence: CDR1 SGHRS, CDR2 YFSETQ. The CDR3 has 13 residues. In nucleotides, the CDR3 is TGCGCCAGCAGCTCCCCTAGCGGCAATGAGCAGTTCTTC. It yields the protein CASSSPSGNEQFF.

The table lists this clonotype with many counts. This chain links TRBV20-1 with TRBJ2-7; D not resolved. Germline-derived CDR1 and CDR2 are DFQATT and SNEGSKA (reference sequence). The ends were cut back, 1 base at V and 3 bases at J, with 10 bases in the middle. CDR3 length equals 13 residues. CDR3 sequence (DNA): TGCAGTGCTAGAGCAACAACCTTCTACGAGCAGTACTTC. Its translation is CSARATTFYEQYF.

This clonotype was counted a few times. The rearrangement links TRBV6-1 to TRBJ2-2; 12 bases match TRBD2. The CDR3 totals 17 residues. Unmatched junction bases numbered 9, after V lost 6 bases and J lost 4 bases. Germline V gives CDR1 MNHNS, CDR2 SASEGT. The CDR3 here is CASRNRLAGDVTGELFF. The CDR3 region has the DNA TGTGCCAGCAGAAACCGACTAGCGGGAGATGTCACCGGGGAGCTGTTTTTT.

This clonotype was detected only a few times. The rearrangement uses TRBV20-1 and TRBJ1-1; 11 bases fit TRBD1. V was clipped by 3 bases and J by 3 bases; unmatched bases: 6. Germline V gene lookup returns CDR1 DFQATT and CDR2 SNEGSKA (reference sequence). The CDR3 is made up of 15 amino acids. This CDR3 is CSARRTGGFHTEAFF. In DNA form, the CDR3 reads TGCAGTGCTAGGAGGACAGGGGGCTTTCACACTGAAGCTTTCTTT.